This TCR beta chain appears in the sequencing data of a study of cytomegalovirus exposure and HLA in healthy donors. The study, taken as a whole, reports: Some segments of the V type, notably TRBV6-2 and TRBV6-3, were excluded as indistinguishable. Most TCR sequences showed up rarely, but some public TCRs showed up in many donors.

Turning to this clone: Its antigen is as yet unknown.

Losses at the gene ends were 4 bases for V and 5 bases for J; bases not matched to a gene: 8. The CDR3 is 14 amino acids. Germline loops: CDR1 SGHDT, CDR2 YYEEEE. 60 Vbeta and 13 Jbeta primers were used in PCR. The assay was immunoSEQ multiplex PCR, and TCRdb's table has in-frame clones only and misses some. In the table there are around 100,000 clones, around 80% of which are singletons. Healthy people donating bone marrow made up the donors. The sequence was collected from a woman aged 40 to 55 in good health and CMV-seronegative. This chain connects TRBV5-6 to TRBJ2-5; 7 bases fit TRBD1. Material: PBMCs. CDR3 DNA sequence: TGTGCCAGCAGCCCGACAGGGATAACGGAGACCCAGTACTTC. Translating gives CASSPTGITETQYF.